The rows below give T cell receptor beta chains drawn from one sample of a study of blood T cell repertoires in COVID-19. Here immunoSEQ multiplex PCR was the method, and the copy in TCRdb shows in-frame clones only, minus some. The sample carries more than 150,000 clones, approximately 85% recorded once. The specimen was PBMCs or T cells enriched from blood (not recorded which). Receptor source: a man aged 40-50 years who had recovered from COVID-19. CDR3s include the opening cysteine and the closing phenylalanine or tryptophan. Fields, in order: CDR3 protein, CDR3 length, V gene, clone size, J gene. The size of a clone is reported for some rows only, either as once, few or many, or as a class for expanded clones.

CASSRRSETLYNEQFF	16	TRBV11-2	NA	TRBJ2-1
CASSERGGNQPQHF	14	TRBV2	once	TRBJ1-5
CASGLSSTRRQFF	13	TRBV12-5	NA	TRBJ2-1
CASSTDRGLGDTQYF	15	TRBV5-5	NA	TRBJ2-3
CASSFPGQGEEQYF	14	TRBV7-9	few	TRBJ2-7
CASSYRRGMNTEAFF	15	TRBV6-2/TRBV6-3	once	TRBJ1-1
CASSPLDRGLRGYTF	15	TRBV14	NA	TRBJ1-2
CASMGYEGRTEAFF	14	TRBV19	NA	TRBJ1-1
CASSYYPGVLENYEQYF	17	TRBV6-2/TRBV6-3	NA	TRBJ2-7
CASSSDFGGNQPQHF	15	TRBV9	few	TRBJ1-5
CATSPGTGRRQPQHF	15	TRBV24-1	NA	TRBJ1-5
CASSLSPSTDTQYF	14	TRBV28	NA	TRBJ2-3
CASSFSGSQETQYF	14	TRBV13	once	TRBJ2-5
CASSEYQGTIYF	12	TRBV25-1	NA	TRBJ1-3
CATSDPGTGDNEQFF	15	TRBV24-1	NA	TRBJ2-1
CASSLARSNYGYTF	14	TRBV7-9	NA	TRBJ1-2
CSAGTSATQYF	11	TRBV20-1	NA	TRBJ2-5
CATSSTGAAFGNQPQHF	17	TRBV15	NA	TRBJ1-5
CASSKVSFRGVVPGLPQETQYF	22	TRBV21-1	NA	TRBJ2-5
CASSGQDYQPQHF	13	TRBV2	once	TRBJ1-5
CATSDLGTGDGETQYF	16	TRBV24-1	NA	TRBJ2-5
CASSWRDGTPARGYTF	16	TRBV28	NA	TRBJ1-2
CATRGQGASSNQPQHF	16	TRBV10-3	NA	TRBJ1-5
CSVAGGATQYF	11	TRBV29-1	NA	TRBJ2-5
CASSGKTGMGEQFF	14	TRBV5-1	NA	TRBJ2-1
CASSPTGQVYGYTF	14	TRBV6-2/TRBV6-3	NA	TRBJ1-2
CASSEITTSGTATDTQYF	18	TRBV2	NA	TRBJ2-3
CASREGGIQDTQYF	14	TRBV2	many	TRBJ2-3
CASSFPGTGSYQETQYF	17	TRBV5-8	NA	TRBJ2-5
CASSLGGDSGNTIYF	15	TRBV5-4	NA	TRBJ1-3
CASSYYTLSSGNTIYF	16	TRBV5-1	NA	TRBJ1-3
CASSEGGDRVQPQHF	15	TRBV6-1	NA	TRBJ1-5
CASSVTSGRDTQYF	14	TRBV19	NA	TRBJ2-3
CASSLVGGVEQFF	13	TRBV7-2	NA	TRBJ2-1
CASSQSNTQYF	11	TRBV14	NA	TRBJ2-3
CASSYGGTPETQYF	14	TRBV5-1	once	TRBJ2-5
CASSLATGYGYTF	13	TRBV12-3/TRBV12-4	NA	TRBJ1-2
CASSVARDRGNTEAFF	16	TRBV9	NA	TRBJ1-1
CASSFIGTGYYGYTF	15	TRBV27	NA	TRBJ1-2
CAASPRGARSPLHF	14	TRBV27	NA	TRBJ1-6
CASTVTGNNQPQHF	14	TRBV28	NA	TRBJ1-5
CASSLGQGGEQYF	13	TRBV12-3/TRBV12-4	once	TRBJ2-7
CASIRSGQYTGELFF	15	TRBV19	few	TRBJ2-2
CASSPSHRGYEQYF	14	TRBV27	NA	TRBJ2-7
CASSLQNQPQHF	12	TRBV7-2	NA	TRBJ1-5
CASSQDVSGVGYEQYF	16	TRBV4-2	NA	TRBJ2-7
CASSWGRLAGVMDEQFF	17	TRBV6-2/TRBV6-3	NA	TRBJ2-1